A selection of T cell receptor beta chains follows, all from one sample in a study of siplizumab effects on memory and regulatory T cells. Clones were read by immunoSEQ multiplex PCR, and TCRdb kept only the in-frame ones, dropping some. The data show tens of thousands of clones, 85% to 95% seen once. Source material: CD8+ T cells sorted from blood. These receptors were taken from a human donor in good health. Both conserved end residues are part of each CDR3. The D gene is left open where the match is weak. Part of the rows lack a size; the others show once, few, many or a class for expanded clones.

CASSSPLVEGAMEKLFF	TGTGCCAGCAGCTCCCCCCTTGTGGAGGGGGCGATGGAAAAACTGTTTTTT	TRBD1	TRBV7-9	TRBJ1-4	17	NA
CASSIGGEQFF	TGTGCCAGTAGTATCGGAGGGGAGCAGTTCTTC	NA	TRBV19	TRBJ2-1	11	NA
CASSVDLAGSREQYF	TGTGCCAGCAGCGTAGATTTAGCGGGGTCTCGCGAGCAGTACTTC	TRBD2	TRBV9	TRBJ2-7	15	NA
CASSLVSGGNTEAFF	TGTGCCAGCAGCTTAGTGAGCGGGGGGAACACTGAAGCTTTCTTT	NA	TRBV7-2	TRBJ1-1	15	NA
CASSSRDTPYEQYF	TGTGCCAGCAGCTCCCGGGACACTCCCTACGAGCAGTACTTC	NA	TRBV7-6	TRBJ2-7	14	NA
CASLDTSPEQYF	TGTGCCAGCCTTGACACGAGCCCCGAGCAGTACTTC	NA	TRBV6-1	TRBJ2-7	12	NA
CASSLEVSRAYEQYF	TGTGCCAGCAGCTTAGAAGTTTCCAGAGCCTACGAGCAGTACTTC	NA	TRBV7-2	TRBJ2-7	15	NA
CASSASSGVRIGELFF	TGTGCCAGCAGCGCTTCTAGCGGGGTACGGATCGGGGAGCTGTTTTTT	TRBD2	TRBV9	TRBJ2-2	16	NA
CASSRGDFEEQFF	TGTGCCAGCAGCCGCGGGGACTTTGAGGAGCAGTTCTTC	NA	TRBV7-3	TRBJ2-1	13	NA
CATMYPGLEYEQYF	TGTGCCACCATGTACCCCGGGTTGGAGTACGAGCAGTACTTC	NA	TRBV7-9	TRBJ2-7	14	NA
CASSSQSTNEKLFF	TGTGCCAGCAGCTCCCAGTCAACTAATGAAAAACTGTTTTTT	NA	TRBV13	TRBJ1-4	14	NA
CASSLGLPQETQYF	TGTGCCAGCAGCCTCGGACTACCTCAAGAGACCCAGTACTTC	NA	TRBV5-4	TRBJ2-5	14	NA
CASSYYRGLQPQHF	TGTGCCAGCAGTTACTACAGGGGGCTTCAGCCCCAGCATTTT	TRBD1	TRBV6-6	TRBJ1-5	14	NA
CASSLGRGTEAFF	TGTGCCAGCAGTTTGGGACGTGGCACTGAAGCTTTCTTT	NA	TRBV27	TRBJ1-1	13	NA
CASSGRPLNLQPQHF	TGTGCCAGCAGTGGCCGGCCTCTAAACCTTCAGCCCCAGCATTTT	NA	TRBV25-1	TRBJ1-5	15	once
CASSMGSISYEQYF	TGTGCCAGTAGTATGGGGTCGATCTCCTACGAGCAGTACTTC	NA	TRBV19	TRBJ2-7	14	NA
CASMAFAGELFF	TGTGCCAGTATGGCTTTTGCCGGGGAGCTGTTTTTT	NA	TRBV19	TRBJ2-2	12	NA
CASSPSRDIFLAEAFF	TGTGCCAGCAGTCCTTCACGGGACATTTTTTTGGCTGAAGCTTTCTTT	NA	TRBV27	TRBJ1-1	16	NA
CASSPDRANQPQHF	TGTGCCAGCAGCCCCGACAGGGCGAACCAGCCCCAGCATTTT	TRBD1	TRBV7-2	TRBJ1-5	14	NA
CASSVAASGTYEQYF	TGTGCCAGCAGCGTAGCGGCTAGCGGGACTTACGAGCAGTACTTC	TRBD2	TRBV9	TRBJ2-7	15	NA
CASSPLPGGQETQYF	TGTGCCAGCAGCCCACTACCGGGGGGCCAAGAGACCCAGTACTTC	TRBD2	TRBV7-8	TRBJ2-5	15	NA
CASRDRGSYEQYF	TGCGCCAGCCGGGACAGGGGATCCTACGAGCAGTACTTC	TRBD1	TRBV10-2	TRBJ2-7	13	NA
CAWSKWLAGTQETQYF	TGTGCCTGGAGTAAGTGGTTAGCGGGGACCCAAGAGACCCAGTACTTC	TRBD2	TRBV30	TRBJ2-5	16	NA
CASSVGQLGKLFF	TGTGCCAGCAGCGTAGGGCAGCTGGGAAAACTGTTTTTT	NA	TRBV9	TRBJ1-4	13	NA
CASGTSGSRSGEQYF	TGCGCCAGCGGGACTAGCGGGAGCCGCTCTGGCGAGCAGTACTTC	TRBD2	TRBV5-1	TRBJ2-7	15	NA
CASSNTGTGEQFF	TGTGCCAGTAGTAATACAGGGACCGGTGAGCAGTTCTTC	NA	TRBV19	TRBJ2-1	13	NA
CASSAPNKNIQYF	TGTGCCAGCAGCGCCCCTAACAAAAACATTCAGTACTTC	NA	TRBV9	TRBJ2-4	13	NA
CASSLKSLPGLGNNEQFF	TGCGCCAGCAGCCTCAAAAGCCTGCCGGGACTAGGGAACAATGAGCAGTTCTTC	TRBD2	TRBV4-3	TRBJ2-1	18	NA
CASSQASGSNYGYTF	TGCGCCAGCAGCCAAGCTTCAGGGAGCAACTATGGCTACACCTTC	NA	TRBV4-1	TRBJ1-2	15	NA
CASSQDRERDEQFF	TGCGCCAGCAGCCAAGATCGGGAGAGGGATGAGCAGTTCTTC	NA	TRBV4-1	TRBJ2-1	14	NA
CASIVTNSYNEQFF	TGTGCCAGCATCGTGACCAACTCCTACAATGAGCAGTTCTTC	NA	TRBV6-7	TRBJ2-1	14	NA
CASSTQEYQETQYF	TGTGCCAGTAGTACACAGGAGTACCAAGAGACCCAGTACTTC	NA	TRBV19	TRBJ2-5	14	NA
CASSGPLTGGYGYTF	TGTGCCAGCAGTGGACCCCTGACAGGCGGCTATGGCTACACCTTC	NA	TRBV2	TRBJ1-2	15	NA
CASSLENTGELFF	TGTGCCAGCAGCTTAGAGAACACCGGGGAGCTGTTTTTT	NA	TRBV7-9	TRBJ2-2	13	NA
CASSWTGEIGELFF	TGTGCCAGCAGCTGGACAGGGGAGATCGGGGAGCTGTTTTTT	TRBD1	TRBV7-9	TRBJ2-2	14	NA
CASSYSGDLNEQFF	TGTGCCAGCAGTTACTCAGGAGACCTCAATGAGCAGTTCTTC	NA	TRBV6-5	TRBJ2-1	14	once
CASGLAPRGHNEQYF	TGTGCTAGTGGTTTGGCGCCCAGGGGGCACAACGAGCAGTACTTC	TRBD1	TRBV12-5	TRBJ2-7	15	NA
CASRPRVYRDLSSGNTIYF	TGTGCCAGCAGGCCTCGGGTTTACCGGGACCTATCCTCTGGAAACACCATATATTTT	NA	TRBV27	TRBJ1-3	19	NA
CASSIDRDSYYEQYF	TGTGCCAGTAGTATAGACCGGGACAGTTACTACGAGCAGTACTTC	TRBD1	TRBV19	TRBJ2-7	15	NA
CAWSVASNEKLFF	TGTGCCTGGAGTGTGGCATCTAATGAAAAACTGTTTTTT	NA	TRBV30	TRBJ1-4	13	NA
CASSSIRAGAHEQYF	TGTGCCAGCAGCTCGATTCGAGCGGGGGCCCACGAGCAGTACTTC	TRBD2	TRBV5-6	TRBJ2-7	15	NA
CSVLPTGNEQFF	TGCAGCGTTCTCCCCACTGGGAATGAGCAGTTCTTC	NA	TRBV29-1	TRBJ2-1	12	NA
CASSEGPAGGHTGELFF	TGTGCCAGCAGTGAAGGTCCAGCGGGAGGGCACACCGGGGAGCTGTTTTTT	TRBD2	TRBV2	TRBJ2-2	17	once
CASSDSPTYNEQFF	TGTGCCAGTAGCGACTCCCCGACATACAATGAGCAGTTCTTC	NA	TRBV19	TRBJ2-1	14	NA
CASLGRAYEQYF	TGTGCAAGTCTCGGGAGGGCTTACGAGCAGTACTTC	NA	TRBV12-2	TRBJ2-7	12	NA
CASSLTGTDTQYF	TGTGCCAGCAGTTTAACTGGCACAGATACGCAGTATTTT	NA	TRBV27	TRBJ2-3	13	NA
CASSLDYEQYF	TGTGCCAGCAGCCTAGACTACGAGCAGTACTTC	NA	TRBV11-1	TRBJ2-7	11	NA
CASSDEDRTFSSYNEQFF	TGTGCCAGCAGTGATGAGGACAGGACTTTTAGCTCCTACAATGAGCAGTTCTTC	TRBD1	TRBV2	TRBJ2-1	18	NA